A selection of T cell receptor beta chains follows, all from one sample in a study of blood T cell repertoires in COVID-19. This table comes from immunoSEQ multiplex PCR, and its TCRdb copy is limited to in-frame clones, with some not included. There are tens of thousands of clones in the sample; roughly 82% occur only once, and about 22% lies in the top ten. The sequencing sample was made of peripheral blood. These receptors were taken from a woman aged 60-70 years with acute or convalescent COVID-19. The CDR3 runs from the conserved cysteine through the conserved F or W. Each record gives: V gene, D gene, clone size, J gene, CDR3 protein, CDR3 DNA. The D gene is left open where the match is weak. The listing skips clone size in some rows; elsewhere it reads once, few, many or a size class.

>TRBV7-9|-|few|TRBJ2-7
CASSRAQLEQYF
TGTGCCAGCAGCCGTGCGCAACTCGAGCAGTACTTC
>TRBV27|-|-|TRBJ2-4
CASSLNREGYIQYF
TGTGCCAGCAGTTTGAACAGGGAAGGTTACATTCAGTACTTC
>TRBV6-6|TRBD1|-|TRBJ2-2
CASRIQQGAGGELFF
TGTGCCAGCAGAATTCAACAGGGGGCTGGCGGGGAGCTGTTTTTT
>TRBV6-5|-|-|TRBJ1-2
CASTDRENYGYTF
TGTGCCAGCACCGATCGGGAAAACTATGGCTACACCTTC
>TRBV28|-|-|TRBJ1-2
CASGRGAYGYTF
TGTGCCAGCGGCAGGGGTGCCTATGGCTACACCTTC
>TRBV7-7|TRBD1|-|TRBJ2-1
CASSSGTGPYNEQFF
TGTGCCAGCAGCTCCGGGACAGGGCCCTACAATGAGCAGTTCTTC
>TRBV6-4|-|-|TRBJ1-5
CASSVGGWVSQPQHF
TGTGCCAGCAGTGTCGGGGGATGGGTCAGTCAGCCCCAGCATTTT
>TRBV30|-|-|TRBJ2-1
CAWIGTFGGEQFF
TGTGCCTGGATCGGGACTTTCGGGGGTGAGCAGTTCTTC
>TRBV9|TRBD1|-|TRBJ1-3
CASSVEGAAGNTIYF
TGTGCCAGCAGCGTCGAGGGGGCCGCGGGAAACACCATATATTTT
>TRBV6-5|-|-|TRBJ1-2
CASSYARDTKGGYTF
TGTGCCAGCAGTTACGCCCGGGACACTAAGGGGGGCTACACCTTC
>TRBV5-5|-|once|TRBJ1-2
CASSLVPGNDGYTF
TGTGCCAGCAGCTTGGTACCAGGGAATGATGGCTACACCTTC
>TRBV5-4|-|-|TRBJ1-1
CASTKGGPNTEAFF
TGTGCCAGCACCAAGGGGGGGCCGAACACTGAAGCTTTCTTT
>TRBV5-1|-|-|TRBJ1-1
CASSFSGGNLDAFF
TGCGCCAGCAGCTTTTCGGGTGGCAATTTGGATGCTTTCTTT
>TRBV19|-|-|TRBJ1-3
CASSIYPQAGNTIYF
TGTGCCAGTAGTATATACCCTCAGGCTGGAAACACCATATATTTT
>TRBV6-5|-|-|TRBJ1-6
CASSPGQTYNSPLHF
TGTGCCAGCAGTCCAGGACAGACCTATAATTCACCCCTCCACTTT
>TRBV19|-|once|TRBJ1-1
CASSIPQGFTEAFF
TGTGCCAGTAGTATCCCCCAGGGGTTCACTGAAGCTTTCTTT
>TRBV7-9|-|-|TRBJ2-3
CASSLTARLSTDTQYF
TGTGCCAGCAGCTTGACGGCAAGACTTAGCACAGATACGCAGTATTTT
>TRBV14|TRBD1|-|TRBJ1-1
CASSQDGGGQVGMRNTEAFF
TGTGCCAGCAGCCAAGATGGGGGGGGACAGGTTGGCATGCGGAACACTGAAGCTTTCTTT
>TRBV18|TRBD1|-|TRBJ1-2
CASSPEDRAYGYTF
TGTGCCAGCTCACCCGAGGACAGGGCCTATGGCTACACCTTC
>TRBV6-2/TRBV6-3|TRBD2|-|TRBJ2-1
CASSYQVVGGDEQFF
TGTGCCAGCAGTTACCAGGTGGTGGGAGGGGATGAGCAGTTCTTC
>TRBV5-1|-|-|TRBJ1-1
CASSLFGVGNTEAFF
TGCGCCAGCAGCTTGTTCGGGGTGGGGAACACTGAAGCTTTCTTT
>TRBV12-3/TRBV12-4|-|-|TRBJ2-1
CASSRDFYNEQFF
TGTGCCAGCAGTCGGGACTTCTACAATGAGCAGTTCTTC
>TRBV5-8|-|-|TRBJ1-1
CASSLNVFGEAFF
TGTGCCAGCAGCTTGAATGTTTTCGGGGAAGCTTTCTTT
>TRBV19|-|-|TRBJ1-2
CASSIFRVGYGYTF
TGTGCCAGTAGTATTTTTCGGGTAGGCTATGGCTACACCTTC
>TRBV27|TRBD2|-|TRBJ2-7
CASSTFSGGRNEQYF
TGTGCCAGCTCCACCTTCAGCGGGGGAAGGAACGAGCAGTACTTC
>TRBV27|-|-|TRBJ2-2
CASSSGTAVQRELFF
TGTGCCAGCAGTTCCGGGACTGCCGTCCAAAGGGAGCTGTTTTTT
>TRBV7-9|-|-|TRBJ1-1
CASSGLRSDTEAFF
TGTGCCAGCAGCGGGCTTAGGTCGGACACTGAAGCTTTCTTT
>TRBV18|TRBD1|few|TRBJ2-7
CASSLIQGGSLSYEQYF
TGTGCCAGCTCATTGATACAGGGGGGATCCCTTTCCTACGAGCAGTACTTC
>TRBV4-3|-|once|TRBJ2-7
CASSQDGFNLGGSYEQYF
TGCGCCAGCAGCCAAGATGGTTTTAACTTAGGGGGATCCTACGAGCAGTACTTC
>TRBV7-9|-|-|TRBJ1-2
CASSLALGSLYGYTF
TGTGCCAGCAGCTTAGCGCTCGGGAGCCTCTATGGCTACACCTTC
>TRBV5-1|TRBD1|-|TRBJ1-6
CASSLVTGGSPLHF
TGCGCCAGCAGCTTGGTAACAGGGGGGTCACCCCTCCACTTT
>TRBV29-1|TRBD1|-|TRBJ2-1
CSVDRTGSDEQFF
TGCAGCGTTGATAGGACAGGGTCGGATGAGCAGTTCTTC
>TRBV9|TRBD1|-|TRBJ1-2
CASSEAGGNYGYTF
TGTGCCAGCAGCGAAGCAGGGGGAAACTATGGCTACACCTTC
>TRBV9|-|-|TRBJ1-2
CASRASQEGGYTF
TGTGCCAGCAGGGCCTCCCAGGAGGGAGGCTACACCTTC
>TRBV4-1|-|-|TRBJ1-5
CASSQVGDFNQPQHF
TGCGCCAGCAGCCAAGTTGGGGACTTCAATCAGCCCCAGCATTTT
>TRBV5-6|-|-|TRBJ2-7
CASSLKRTIKYEQYF
TGTGCCAGCAGCTTGAAGAGGACAATTAAGTACGAGCAGTACTTC
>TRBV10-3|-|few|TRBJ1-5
CAISQGQRIGDQPQHF
TGTGCCATCAGCCAGGGTCAAAGGATAGGCGATCAGCCCCAGCATTTT
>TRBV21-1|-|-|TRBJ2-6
CASSIGTGSGANVLTF
TGTGCCAGCAGCATCGGGACAGGTTCTGGGGCCAACGTCCTGACTTTC
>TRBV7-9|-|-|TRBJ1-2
CASSLGQANYGYTF
TGTGCCAGCAGCTTAGGACAGGCTAACTATGGCTACACCTTC
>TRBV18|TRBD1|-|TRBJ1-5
CASSPSGQGAAQPQHF
TGTGCCAGCTCACCATCTGGACAGGGGGCGGCTCAGCCCCAGCATTTT
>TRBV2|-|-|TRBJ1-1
CASSVDMLNTEAFF
TGTGCCAGCAGTGTGGACATGTTGAACACTGAAGCTTTCTTT
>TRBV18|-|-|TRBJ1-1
CASSPPVRGSEAFF
TGTGCCAGCTCACCACCGGTCAGGGGCTCTGAAGCTTTCTTT
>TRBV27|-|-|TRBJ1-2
CASSPSGRNYGYTF
TGTGCCAGCAGTCCTTCTGGCAGGAATTATGGCTACACCTTC
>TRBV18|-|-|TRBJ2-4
CASSPFGLEVTKNIQYF
TGTGCCAGCTCACCGTTCGGGTTAGAGGTAACCAAAAACATTCAGTACTTC
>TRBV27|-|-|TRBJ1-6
CASSISDSPLHF
TGTGCCAGCAGTATTAGCGATTCACCCCTCCACTTT
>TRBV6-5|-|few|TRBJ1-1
CASNQGGEAFF
TGTGCCAGCAACCAGGGAGGTGAAGCTTTCTTT
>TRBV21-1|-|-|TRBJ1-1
CASWRSEAFF
TGTGCCAGCTGGCGGTCTGAAGCTTTCTTT
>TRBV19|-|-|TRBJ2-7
CASSRGNLNEQYF
TGTGCCAGTAGTCGGGGGAACCTAAACGAGCAGTACTTC
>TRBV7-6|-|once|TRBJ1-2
CASSSTGYGYTF
TGTGCCAGCAGCTCCACGGGCTATGGCTACACCTTC
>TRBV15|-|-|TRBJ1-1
CATSRGHREAFF
TGTGCCACCAGCAGGGGGCACCGGGAAGCTTTCTTT
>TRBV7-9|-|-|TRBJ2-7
CASSFGITYEQYF
TGTGCCAGCAGCTTCGGGATCACCTACGAGCAGTACTTC
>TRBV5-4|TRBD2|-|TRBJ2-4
CASSLRTSGGHIQYF
TGTGCCAGCAGCCTCCGGACTAGCGGGGGCCACATTCAGTACTTC
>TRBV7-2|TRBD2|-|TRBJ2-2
CASSKDPGGLSGELFF
TGTGCCAGCAGCAAAGACCCGGGGGGGCTCTCCGGGGAGCTGTTTTTT
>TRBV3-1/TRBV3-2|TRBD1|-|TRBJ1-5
CASSHSGQNQPQHF
TGTGCCAGCAGCCATTCGGGACAGAATCAGCCCCAGCATTTT
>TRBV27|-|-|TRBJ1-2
CASRTGGTSVGYTF
TGTGCCAGCAGGACCGGCGGGACCTCAGTTGGCTACACCTTC